One sample yielded the 8 T cell receptor beta chains listed below, sequenced in a study of T cells after yellow fever vaccination. Each CDR3 protein gets one entry after TCRdb re-called the 5' RACE reads with MiXCR. This table holds about 320,000 distinct CDR3 sequences, around 4.5% found once. Sequencing was performed on PBMCs, taken 15 days after the yellow fever booster vaccination. All receptors derive from a young man who received the YFV17D yellow fever vaccine.

The chain is built from TRBV15 and TRBJ2-3; D is perhaps TRBD2 (6 bases). V lost 5 bases and J lost 0, with 12 bases in between. The germline CDR1 and CDR2 sequences are LNHNV and YYDKDF (reference sequence). The CDR3 loop spans 15 amino acids. CDR3 nucleotides: TGTGCCACCAGCCCTAGCGTTTCTAGCACAGATACGCAGTATTTT. This gives the protein CATSPSVSSTDTQYF.

The V gene is TRBV5-1, the J gene TRBJ1-4; the D is unclear. The germline V gene has CDR1 SGHRS and CDR2 YFSETQ. The CDR3 contains 13 residues. V gave up 0 bases and J gave up 5 bases, with 5 bases separating them. CDR3 amino acids: CASSLGKNEKLFF. Written as DNA, the CDR3 is TGCGCCAGCAGCTTGGGAAAAAATGAAAAACTGTTTTTT.

This sequence joins TRBV19 and TRBJ1-5, with D possibly matching TRBD1 (5 bases). Between the trimmed V and J ends, which lost 10 bases and 1 base, there was a span of 14 bases. Germline CDR1 and CDR2: LNHDA and SQIVND (reference sequence). This CDR3 has 14 amino acids. In nucleotides, the CDR3 is TGTGCCACTAAGCACCGGGACAGCAATCAGCCCCAGCATTTT. It codes for CATKHRDSNQPQHF. The full variable domain, completed using reference TRBV19 and TRBJ1-5, is DGGITQSPKYLFRKEGQNVTLSCEQNLNHDAMYWYRQDPGQGLRLIYYSQIVNDFQKGDIAEGYSVSREKKESFPLTVTSAQKNPTAFYLCATKHRDSNQPQHFGDGTRLSIL.

This clonotype was seen repeatedly, ten times or more. The chain combines TRBV7-2 with TRBJ1-3, with D possibly matching TRBD1 (5 bases). Trimming shortened V by 2 bases and J by 2 bases, and 10 bases separated the two germline ends. This CDR3 contains 15 residues. Germline V gene data show CDR1 as SGHTA and CDR2 as FQGNSA. The CDR3 region is CASSLSWGPGNTIYF. CDR3 DNA sequence: TGTGCCAGCAGCTTATCCTGGGGACCTGGAAACACCATATATTTT.

This clonotype was found many times. The rearrangement joins TRBV7-6 to TRBJ2-7; a possible D gene is TRBD1 (5 bases). Germline-derived CDR1 and CDR2 are SGHVS and FNYEAQ. The CDR3 totals 16 residues. Trimming took 4 bases from V and 2 from J, leaving 18 bases between them. Here the CDR3 reads CASSSQAGQGTYEQYF. The CDR3, as DNA: TGTGCCAGCAGCTCTCAGGCAGGGCAGGGCACCTACGAGCAGTACTTC.

This clonotype has at least ten counts. The V gene is TRBV6-2 or TRBV6-3, the J gene TRBJ1-1, with D possibly TRBD1 on 5 matching bases. CDR1 is MNHEY and CDR2 is SVGEGT in the germline V gene. Trimming took 8 bases from V and 0 from J, leaving 7 bases between them. CDR3 length: 12 amino acids. CDR3 DNA: TGTGCCAGCGAGGGGTTGAACACTGAAGCTTTCTTT. It codes for CASEGLNTEAFF.

The rearrangement uses TRBV3-1 and TRBJ2-5; a possible D gene is TRBD1 (5 bases). Germline values: CDR1 LGHDT, CDR2 YNNKEL (reference sequence). The CDR3 length is 14 residues. Trimming pared 4 bases from V and 5 bases from J, leaving 14 bases between. The CDR3 DNA sequence: TGTGCCAGCAGCCCCTCCGGACAATGGGAGACCCAGTACTTC. Protein sequence: CASSPSGQWETQYF.

This clonotype was seen more than once but under ten times. V gene TRBV7-2 combines with J gene TRBJ2-2; D remains unclear. Germline CDR1 reads SGHTA; CDR2 reads FQGNSA. This CDR3 is 16 amino acids long. Trimming shortened V by 5 bases and J by 4 bases, and 17 bases separated the two germline ends. CDR3 coding DNA: TGTGCCAGCAGCCTCCCGGGCCAGAGTCGCACCGGGGAGCTGTTTTTT. It translates to CASSLPGQSRTGELFF.